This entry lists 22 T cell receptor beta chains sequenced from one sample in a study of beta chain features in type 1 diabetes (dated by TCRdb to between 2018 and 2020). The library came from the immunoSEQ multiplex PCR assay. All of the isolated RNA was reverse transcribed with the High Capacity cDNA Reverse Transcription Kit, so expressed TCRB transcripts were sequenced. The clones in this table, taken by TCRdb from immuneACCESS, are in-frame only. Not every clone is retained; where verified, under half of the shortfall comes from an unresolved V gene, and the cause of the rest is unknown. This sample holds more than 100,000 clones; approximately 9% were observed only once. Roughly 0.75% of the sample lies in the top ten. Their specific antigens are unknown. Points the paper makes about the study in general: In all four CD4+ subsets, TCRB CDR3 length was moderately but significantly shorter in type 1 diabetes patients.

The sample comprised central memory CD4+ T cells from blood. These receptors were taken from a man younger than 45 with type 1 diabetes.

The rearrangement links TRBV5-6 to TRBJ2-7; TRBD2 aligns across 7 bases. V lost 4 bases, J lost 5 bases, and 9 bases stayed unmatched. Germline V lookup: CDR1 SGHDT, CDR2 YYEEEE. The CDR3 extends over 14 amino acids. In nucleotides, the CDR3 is TGTGCCAGCAGCCCGGATCGGGGGGACGACGAGCAGTACTTC. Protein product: CASSPDRGDDEQYF.

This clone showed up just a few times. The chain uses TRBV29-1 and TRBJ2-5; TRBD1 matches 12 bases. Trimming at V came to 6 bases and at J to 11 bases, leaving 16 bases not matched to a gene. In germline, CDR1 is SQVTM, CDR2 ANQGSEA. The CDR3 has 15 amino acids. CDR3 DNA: TGCAGCGTAAATAACCCGGGACAGGGGGCAGAAGAGCAGTACTTC. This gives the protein CSVNNPGQGAEEQYF.

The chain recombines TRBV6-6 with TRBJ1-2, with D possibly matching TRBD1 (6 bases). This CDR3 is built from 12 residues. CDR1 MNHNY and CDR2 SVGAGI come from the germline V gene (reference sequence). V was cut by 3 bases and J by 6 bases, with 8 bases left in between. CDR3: CASSYRQDGYTF. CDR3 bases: TGTGCCAGCAGTTATCGACAGGATGGCTACACCTTC.

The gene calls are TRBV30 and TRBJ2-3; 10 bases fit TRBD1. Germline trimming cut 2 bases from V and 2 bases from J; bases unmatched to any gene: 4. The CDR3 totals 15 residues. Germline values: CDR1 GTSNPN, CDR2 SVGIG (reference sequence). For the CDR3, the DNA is TGTGCCTGGAGTCAGGACAGGGGGTTCACAGATACGCAGTATTTT. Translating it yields CAWSQDRGFTDTQYF.

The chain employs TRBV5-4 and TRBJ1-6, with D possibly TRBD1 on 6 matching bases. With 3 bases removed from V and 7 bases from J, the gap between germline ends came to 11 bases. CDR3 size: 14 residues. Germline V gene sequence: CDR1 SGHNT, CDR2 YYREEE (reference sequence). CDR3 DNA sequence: TGTGCCAGCAGCTCGACAGGATCAAATTCACCCCTCCACTTT. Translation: CASSSTGSNSPLHF.

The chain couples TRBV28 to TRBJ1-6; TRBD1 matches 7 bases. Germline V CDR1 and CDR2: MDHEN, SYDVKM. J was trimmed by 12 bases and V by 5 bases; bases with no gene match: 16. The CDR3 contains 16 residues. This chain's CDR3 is CASSTSTGPPLRPLHF. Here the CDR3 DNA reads TGTGCCAGCAGTACCTCGACAGGGCCGCCGCTACGACCCCTCCACTTT.

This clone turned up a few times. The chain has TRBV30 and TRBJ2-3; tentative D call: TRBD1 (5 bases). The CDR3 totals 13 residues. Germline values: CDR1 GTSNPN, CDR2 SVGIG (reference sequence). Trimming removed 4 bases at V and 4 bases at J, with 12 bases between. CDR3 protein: CAWNQGSADTQYF. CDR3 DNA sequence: TGTGCCTGGAATCAGGGATCGGCAGATACGCAGTATTTT.

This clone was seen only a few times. CDR3 coding DNA: TGTGCCAGCAAAGGGACAGGGAACTCCTACGAGCAGTACTTC. Protein sequence: CASKGTGNSYEQYF. This chain links TRBV2 with TRBJ2-5; 9 bases are shared with TRBD1. Near its end, the DNA agrees better with TRBJ2-7, so the J call may be wrong. The length of the CDR3 is 14 residues. The germline gives CDR1 SNHLY, CDR2 FYNNEI.

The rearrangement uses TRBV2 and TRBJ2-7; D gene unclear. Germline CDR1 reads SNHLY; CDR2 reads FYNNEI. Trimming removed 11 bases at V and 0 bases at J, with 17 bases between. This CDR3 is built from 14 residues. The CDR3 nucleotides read TGTGCCCAGCGAAGAGACGGCACCTCCTACGAGCAGTACTTC. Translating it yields CAQRRDGTSYEQYF.

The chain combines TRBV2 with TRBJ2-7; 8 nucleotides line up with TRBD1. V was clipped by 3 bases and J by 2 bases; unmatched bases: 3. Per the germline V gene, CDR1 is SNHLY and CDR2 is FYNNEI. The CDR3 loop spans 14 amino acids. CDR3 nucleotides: TGTGCCAGCAGTGAGCTACAGGGGGCCTACGAGCAGTACTTC. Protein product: CASSELQGAYEQYF. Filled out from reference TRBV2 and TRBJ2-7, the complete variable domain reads EPEVTQTPSHQVTQMGQEVILRCVPISNHLYFYWYRQILGQKVEFLVSFYNNEISEKSEIFDDQFSVERPDGSNFTLKIRSTKLEDSAMYFCASSELQGAYEQYFGPGTRLTVT.

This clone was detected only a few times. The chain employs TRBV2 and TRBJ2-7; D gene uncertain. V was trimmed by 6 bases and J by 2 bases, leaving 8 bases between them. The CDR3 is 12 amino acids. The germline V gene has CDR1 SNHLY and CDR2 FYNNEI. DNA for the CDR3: TGTGCCAGCAGGGGTCAGGCCTACGAGCAGTACTTC. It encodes CASRGQAYEQYF.

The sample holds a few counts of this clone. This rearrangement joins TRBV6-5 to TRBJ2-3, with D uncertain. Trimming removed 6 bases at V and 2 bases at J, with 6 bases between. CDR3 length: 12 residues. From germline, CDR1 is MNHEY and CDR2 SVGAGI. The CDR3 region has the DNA TGTGCCAGCAGCGGTTTCACAGATACGCAGTATTTT. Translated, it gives CASSGFTDTQYF.

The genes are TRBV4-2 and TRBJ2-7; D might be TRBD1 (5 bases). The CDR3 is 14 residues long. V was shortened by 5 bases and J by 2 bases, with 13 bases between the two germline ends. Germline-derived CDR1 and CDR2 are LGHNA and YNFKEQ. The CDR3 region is CASSVDGQAYEQYF. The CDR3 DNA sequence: TGTGCCAGCAGCGTAGACGGACAAGCCTACGAGCAGTACTTC.

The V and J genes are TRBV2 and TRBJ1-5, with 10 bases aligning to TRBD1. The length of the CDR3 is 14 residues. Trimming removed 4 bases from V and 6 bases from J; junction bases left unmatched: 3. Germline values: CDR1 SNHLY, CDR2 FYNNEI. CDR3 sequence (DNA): TGTGCCAGCAGTGGGGGACAGGGGCCTCAGCCCCAGCATTTT. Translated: CASSGGQGPQPQHF.

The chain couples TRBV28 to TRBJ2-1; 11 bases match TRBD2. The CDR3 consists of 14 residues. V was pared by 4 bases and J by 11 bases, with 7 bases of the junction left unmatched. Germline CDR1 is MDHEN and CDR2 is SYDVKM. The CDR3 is CASSSPGLAAQQFF. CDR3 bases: TGTGCCAGCAGTTCGCCGGGACTAGCGGCTCAGCAGTTCTTC.

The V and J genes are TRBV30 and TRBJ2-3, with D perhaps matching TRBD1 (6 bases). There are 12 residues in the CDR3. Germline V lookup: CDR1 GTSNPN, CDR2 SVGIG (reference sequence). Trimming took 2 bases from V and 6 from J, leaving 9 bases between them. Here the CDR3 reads CAWSFQGDTQYF. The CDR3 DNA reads TGTGCCTGGAGTTTCCAGGGGGATACGCAGTATTTT.

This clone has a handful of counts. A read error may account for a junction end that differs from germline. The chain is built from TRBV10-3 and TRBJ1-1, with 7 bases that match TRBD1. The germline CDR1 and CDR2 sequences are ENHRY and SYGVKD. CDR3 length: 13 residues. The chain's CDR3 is CASLQGMNAEAFF. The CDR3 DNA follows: TGTGCCAGTCTACAGGGGATGAACGCTGAAGCTTTCTTT.

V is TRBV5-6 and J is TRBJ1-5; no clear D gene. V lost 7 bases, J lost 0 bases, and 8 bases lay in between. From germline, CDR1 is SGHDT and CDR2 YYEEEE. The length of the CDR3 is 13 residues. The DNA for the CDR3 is TGTGCCAGCTCGGGAGGTAGCAATCAGCCCCAGCATTTT. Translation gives CASSGGSNQPQHF.

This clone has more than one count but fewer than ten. This CDR3 reads CASSRQETYEQYF. The CDR3 bases are TGTGCCAGCAGTAGACAGGAGACCTACGAGCAGTACTTC. This chain links TRBV2 with TRBJ2-7, with D possibly matching TRBD1 (6 bases). Germline values: CDR1 SNHLY, CDR2 FYNNEI. Trimming took 5 bases from V and 2 from J, leaving 10 bases between them. The CDR3 is 13 residues long.

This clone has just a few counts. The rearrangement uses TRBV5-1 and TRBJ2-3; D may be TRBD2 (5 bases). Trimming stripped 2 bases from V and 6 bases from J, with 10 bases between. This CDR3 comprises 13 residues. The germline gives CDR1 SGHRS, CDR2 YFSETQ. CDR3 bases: TGCGCCAGCAGCTTTCCTGGGGAGGATACGCAGTATTTT. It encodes CASSFPGEDTQYF.

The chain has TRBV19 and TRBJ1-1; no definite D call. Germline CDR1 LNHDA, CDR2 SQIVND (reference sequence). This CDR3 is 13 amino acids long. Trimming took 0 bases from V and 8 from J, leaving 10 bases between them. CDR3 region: CASSIDRGPEAFF. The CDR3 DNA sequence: TGTGCCAGTAGTATAGATCGTGGGCCAGAAGCTTTCTTT.

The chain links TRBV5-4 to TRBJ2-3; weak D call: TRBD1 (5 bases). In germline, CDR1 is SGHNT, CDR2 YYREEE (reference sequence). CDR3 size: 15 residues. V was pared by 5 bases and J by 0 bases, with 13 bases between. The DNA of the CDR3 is TGTGCCAGCAGAGGGGTCCAGTCTAGCACAGATACGCAGTATTTT. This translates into CASRGVQSSTDTQYF.